These 4 T cell receptor beta chains share one sample of origin, sequenced in a study of human T cells and chemical hapten exposure (dated by TCRdb to about 2021). Library method: RACE. The sequencer listed for this sample is NextSeq 500. Through fastp at Q25 and MiXCR, TCRdb rebuilt clones from the public reads, retaining in-frame beta chains. Each entry is one CDR3 protein sequence, shown with its most common DNA and genes. This sample has 300,000 to 450,000 distinct CDR3 sequences in its table, and 5% to 6.5% of those were observed once. Around 2.6% of the sample rests with the top ten. According to the study, the label for this sample's time point signals: pre-sensitization, week 0. The sample's treatment or condition label is to be understood as: therapeutic diphenylcyclopropenone sensitization with weekly scalp DPC. The source material was whole blood, sampled in connection with sensitization to the hapten diphenylcyclopropenone (DPC). These receptor sequences come from a woman aged 45 to 65 with alopecia areata. Some clones in this sample may be carry-over from other donors' samples.

The rearrangement joins TRBV30 to TRBJ1-1; D gene unclear. The CDR3 runs 13 residues. Germline V CDR1 and CDR2: GTSNPN, SVGIG (reference sequence). Trimming removed 3 bases at V and 0 bases at J, with 8 bases between. This chain's CDR3 is CAWSKTLNTEAFF. CDR3 coding DNA: TGTGCCTGGAGCAAAACTTTGAACACTGAAGCTTTCTTT. The full variable domain, with the rest looked up from reference TRBV30 and TRBJ1-1, is SQTIHQWPATLVQPVGSPLSLECTVEGTSNPNLYWYRQAAGRGLQLLFYSVGIGQISSEVPQNLSASRPQDRQFILSSKKLLLSDSGFYLCAWSKTLNTEAFFGQGTRLTVV.

This clonotype was recorded many times. The CDR3 loop is CATVPRDFGDTQYF. The CDR3 bases are TGTGCCACCGTGCCTAGGGACTTTGGAGATACGCAGTATTTT. The chain employs TRBV12-3 or TRBV12-4 and TRBJ2-3, with D possibly matching TRBD2 (6 bases). This CDR3 is 14 amino acids long. With 10 bases removed from V and 5 bases from J, the gap between germline ends came to 19 bases.

Many counts were recorded for this clonotype. The V and J genes are TRBV28 and TRBJ2-7; D uncertain. CDR3 length equals 10 residues. Per germline, CDR1 MDHEN and CDR2 SYDVKM. V lost 5 bases and J 6 bases, leaving 5 bases between the germline ends. CDR3 in DNA: TGTGCCAGCAGTGATACCGAGCAGTACTTC. This translates into CASSDTEQYF.

This clonotype was found many times. CDR3 protein: CASSLVMDSYTEAFF. In DNA, the CDR3 is TGTGCCAGCAGCTTAGTTATGGACAGCTACACTGAAGCTTTCTTT. This chain links TRBV7-6 with TRBJ1-1; TRBD1 might be the D (6 bases). The germline gives CDR1 SGHVS, CDR2 FNYEAQ. This CDR3 has 15 amino acids. V dropped 1 base and J dropped 3 bases, with 12 bases sitting between them.